Included here is one TCR beta chain sequence, with context. This sample stems from a study of OX40 agonist ivuxolimab in advanced cancers. CDR1 and CDR2 from the germline V gene are SQVTM and ANQGSEA. The CDR3 contains 12 residues. Trimming stripped 6 bases from V and 5 bases from J, with 13 bases between. Clones were read by immunoSEQ multiplex PCR, and TCRdb kept only the in-frame ones, dropping some. The sample contains about 55,000 clones, about nine tenths of which appear only once. Material: CD4+ or CD8+ T cells sorted from blood, obtained in a trial of the OX40 agonist ivuxolimab. The chain couples TRBV29-1 to TRBJ2-5, with D tentatively TRBD1 (5 bases). The receptor's source is an adult with an advanced solid tumor such as melanoma, head and neck, liver or kidney cancer. The CDR3 nucleotides are TGCAGCGTCACCACAGGTCCGGAGACCCAGTACTTC. Translation: CSVTTGPETQYF.